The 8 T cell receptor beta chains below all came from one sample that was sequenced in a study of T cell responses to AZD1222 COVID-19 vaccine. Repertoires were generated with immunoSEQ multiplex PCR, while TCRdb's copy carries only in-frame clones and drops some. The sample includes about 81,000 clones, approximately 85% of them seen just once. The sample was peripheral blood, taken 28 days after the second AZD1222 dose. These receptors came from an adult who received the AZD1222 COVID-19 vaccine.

The CDR3 DNA reads TGTGCCAGCAGTTTGGGACGCCAAGAGACCCAGTACTTC. As protein: CASSLGRQETQYF. J is TRBJ2-5 and V is TRBV12-3 or TRBV12-4; TRBD1 or TRBD2 may be the D gene (5 bases each). The CDR3 runs 13 residues. Trimming removed 3 bases at V and 1 base at J, with 6 bases between.

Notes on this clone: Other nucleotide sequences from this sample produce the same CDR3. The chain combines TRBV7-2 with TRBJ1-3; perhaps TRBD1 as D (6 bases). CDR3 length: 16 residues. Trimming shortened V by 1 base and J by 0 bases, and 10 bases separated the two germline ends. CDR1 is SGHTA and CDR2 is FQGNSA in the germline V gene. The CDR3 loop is CASSLVGGNSGNTIYF. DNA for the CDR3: TGTGCCAGCAGCTTAGTAGGGGGAAACTCTGGAAACACCATATATTTT. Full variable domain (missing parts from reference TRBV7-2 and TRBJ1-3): GAGVSQSPSNKVTEKGKDVELRCDPISGHTALYWYRQSLGQGLEFLIYFQGNSAPDKSGLPSDRFSAERTGGSVSTLTIQRTQQEDSAVYLCASSLVGGNSGNTIYFGEGSWLTVV.

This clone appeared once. CDR3 region: CASSLGVDYGYTF. As DNA, the CDR3 is TGCGCCAGCAGCTTGGGGGTTGACTATGGCTACACCTTC. The chain has TRBV5-1 and TRBJ1-2; D is unresolved. CDR1 and CDR2 from the germline V gene are SGHRS and YFSETQ. Trimming left V 0 bases short and J 3 bases short, with 6 bases between. There are 13 residues in the CDR3.

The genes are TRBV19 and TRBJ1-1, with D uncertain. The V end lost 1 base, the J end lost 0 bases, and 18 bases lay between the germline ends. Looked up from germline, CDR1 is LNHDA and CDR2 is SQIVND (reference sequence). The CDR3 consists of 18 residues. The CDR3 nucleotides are TGTGCCAGTAGTATAGTCGGTCGAGGGTACGGTATGAACACTGAAGCTTTCTTT. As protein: CASSIVGRGYGMNTEAFF.

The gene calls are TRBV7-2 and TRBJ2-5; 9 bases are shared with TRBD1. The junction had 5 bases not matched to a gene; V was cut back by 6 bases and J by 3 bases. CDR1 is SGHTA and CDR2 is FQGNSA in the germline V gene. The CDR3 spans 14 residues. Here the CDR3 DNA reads TGTGCCAGCAGAGTAACAGGGGGCGAAGAGACCCAGTACTTC. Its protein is CASRVTGGEETQYF.

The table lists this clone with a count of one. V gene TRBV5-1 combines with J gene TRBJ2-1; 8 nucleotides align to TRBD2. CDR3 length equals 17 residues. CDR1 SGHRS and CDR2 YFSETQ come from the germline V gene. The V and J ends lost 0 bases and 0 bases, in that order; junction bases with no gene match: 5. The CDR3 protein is CASSLGLAGSSYNEQFF. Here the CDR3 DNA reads TGCGCCAGCAGCTTGGGCTTAGCGGGGAGCTCCTACAATGAGCAGTTCTTC.

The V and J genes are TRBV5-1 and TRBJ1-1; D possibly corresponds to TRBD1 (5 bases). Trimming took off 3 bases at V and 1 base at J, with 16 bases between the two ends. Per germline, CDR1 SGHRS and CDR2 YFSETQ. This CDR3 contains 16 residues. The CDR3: CASSSDSLASNTEAFF. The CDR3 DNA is TGCGCCAGCAGCTCAGACAGCCTTGCATCGAACACTGAAGCTTTCTTT.

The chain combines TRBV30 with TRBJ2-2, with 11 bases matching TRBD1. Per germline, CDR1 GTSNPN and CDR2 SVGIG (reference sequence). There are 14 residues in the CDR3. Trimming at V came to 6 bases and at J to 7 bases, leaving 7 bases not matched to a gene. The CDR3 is CACPDRGLVGELFF. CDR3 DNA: TGTGCCTGCCCGGACAGGGGGCTTGTCGGGGAGCTGTTTTTT.